The 20 T cell receptor beta chains below were found in one sample sequenced in a study of T cell repertoires in cytomegalovirus infection. TCRdb analysed the reads with MiXCR anew, one entry per CDR3 protein. This table holds 200,000 to 250,000 distinct CDR3 sequences, 35% to 40% found once. These receptors' targets are unknown. Specimen: CD8+ T cells from cultured PBMCs, collected from culture after CMV antigen stimulation. The origin of the receptors is a human donor in good health (CMV status not recorded). Some clones in this sample may be carry-over from other donors' samples.

V is TRBV28 and J is TRBJ2-3; D tentatively reads TRBD1 or TRBD2 (6 bases each). The CDR3 sequence is 19 residues long. CDR1 and CDR2 from the germline V gene are MDHEN and SYDVKM. The germline V and J ends were trimmed by 4 bases and 7 bases, with 30 bases remaining between them. CDR3 protein: CASSSPVTGLRRGVNTQYF. CDR3 coding DNA: TGTGCCAGCAGTTCGCCCGTGACAGGCCTTCGGCGGGGAGTGAATACGCAGTATTTT.

The gene calls are TRBV29-1 and TRBJ2-7; 7 bases are shared with TRBD1. This CDR3 spans 15 amino acids. V shed 3 bases, J shed 3 bases, and the junction held 11 bases outside the gene matches. Germline V gene lookup returns CDR1 SQVTM and CDR2 ANQGSEA. This CDR3 is CSVEGQGERVYEQYF. The CDR3 coding sequence is TGCAGCGTTGAGGGCCAGGGGGAAAGGGTCTACGAGCAGTACTTC.

This clonotype occurred once. The V call is TRBV4-1, the J call TRBJ2-3; D may correspond to TRBD1 or TRBD2 (6 bases each). Germline CDR1 MGHRA, CDR2 YSYEKL. The CDR3 loop spans 14 amino acids. V gave up 5 bases and J gave up 6 bases, with 15 bases separating them. CDR3 residues: CASSGGPSRDTQYF. The DNA for the CDR3 is TGCGCCAGCAGCGGGGGGCCATCCCGGGATACGCAGTATTTT.

The chain has TRBV11-3 and TRBJ1-1; D is possibly TRBD1 (6 bases). The CDR3 is 15 amino acids. Trimming pared 1 base from V and 4 bases from J, leaving 13 bases between. CDR1 is SGHNT, CDR2 YENEEA, per germline. DNA for the CDR3: TGTGCCAGCAGCTTAGCTGTGGTAGGGGGCACTGAAGCTTTCTTT. Protein: CASSLAVVGGTEAFF.

This clonotype was picked up a small number of times. This rearrangement joins TRBV7-8 to TRBJ2-7, with D uncertain. This CDR3 is 13 amino acids long. The germline V gene encodes CDR1 SGHVS and CDR2 FQNEAQ. V lost 4 bases and J 3 bases, leaving 10 bases between the germline ends. In DNA form, the CDR3 reads TGTGCCAGCAGCTCGAATTTGGGCTACGAGCAGTACTTC. Translating it yields CASSSNLGYEQYF.

The rearrangement joins TRBV2 to TRBJ2-1; 7 positions match TRBD2. The CDR3 extends over 14 amino acids. The V gene end was trimmed by 5 bases and the J gene end by 0 bases; junction bases not matched to a gene: 1. The germline CDR1 and CDR2 sequences are SNHLY and FYNNEI. CDR3 in amino acids: CASSRDYSYNEQFF. The CDR3 DNA sequence: TGTGCCAGCAGTAGGGACTACTCCTACAATGAGCAGTTCTTC.

V is TRBV6-1 and J is TRBJ2-1; D is perhaps TRBD1 or TRBD2 (5 bases each). The germline V and J ends were trimmed by 8 bases and 3 bases, with 8 bases remaining between them. The CDR3 runs to 12 residues. The V gene's germline CDR1 is MNHNS and CDR2 SASEGT. CDR3 nucleotide sequence: TGTGCCAGCCTGGGGGACTACAATGAGCAGTTCTTC. Translating gives CASLGDYNEQFF.

This clonotype was counted a few times. The chain combines TRBV7-6 with TRBJ2-7, with D tentatively TRBD1 (7 bases). Per germline, CDR1 SGHVS and CDR2 FNYEAQ. V lost 2 bases and J lost 2, with 13 bases in between. This CDR3 region has 15 residues. The CDR3 region is CASSLKSGGTYEQYF. The CDR3 region has the DNA TGTGCCAGCAGCTTAAAGTCAGGGGGGACCTACGAGCAGTACTTC.

The chain combines TRBV12-5 with TRBJ2-2, with a possible D match to TRBD1 (6 bases). The CDR3 runs 15 residues. V lost 2 bases to trimming and J lost 8 bases, with 15 bases between them. Looked up from germline, CDR1 is LGHNT and CDR2 is FRNRAP. The CDR3 DNA reads as TGTGCTAGTGGTTTGCCACCCCAGGGGTCGGGGGAGCTGTTTTTT. It translates to CASGLPPQGSGELFF.

The gene calls are TRBV5-5 and TRBJ1-1; weak D call: TRBD1 (5 bases). The CDR3 runs to 13 residues. Trimming left V 3 bases short and J 5 bases short, with 11 bases between. The germline V gene encodes CDR1 SGHKS and CDR2 YYEKEE (reference sequence). The CDR3 sequence is CASSWGVITEAFF. Here the CDR3 DNA reads TGTGCCAGCAGCTGGGGGGTTATAACTGAAGCTTTCTTT.

This CDR3 reads CSATANTGELFF. CDR3 sequence (DNA): TGCAGTGCTACAGCGAACACCGGGGAGCTGTTTTTT. This chain joins TRBV20-1 and TRBJ2-2; no clear D gene. CDR3 length: 12 amino acids. The germline CDR1 and CDR2 sequences are DFQATT and SNEGSKA (reference sequence). Trimming stripped 4 bases from V and 0 bases from J, with 3 bases between.

This clonotype was picked up a small number of times. V is TRBV6-5 and J is TRBJ2-2, with 12 bases lining up with TRBD1. The trim removed 5 bases at V and 2 bases at J, leaving 9 bases unmatched. CDR3 size: 18 residues. Germline V gene data show CDR1 as MNHEY and CDR2 as SVGAGI. The CDR3 bases are TGTGCCAGCAGTGGCACGACCGGGACAGGGGGCAACACCGGGGAGCTGTTTTTT. Its translation is CASSGTTGTGGNTGELFF.

This clonotype was seen just once. The V and J genes are TRBV27 and TRBJ2-7; D is undetermined. This CDR3 has 13 amino acids. Trimming cost V 3 bases and J 3 bases, with 9 bases left between them. Germline V CDR1 and CDR2: MNHEY, SMNVEV (reference sequence). CDR3 region: CASSLRYSYEQYF. The CDR3 bases are TGTGCCAGCAGTTTGAGGTACAGCTACGAGCAGTACTTC.

The rearrangement links TRBV7-9 to TRBJ2-7; TRBD1 aligns across 8 bases. The CDR3 is made up of 11 amino acids. J was trimmed by 4 bases and V by 11 bases; bases with no gene match: 4. The germline V gene encodes CDR1 SEHNR and CDR2 FQNEAQ (reference sequence). The CDR3 is CASGGGYEQYF. CDR3 bases: TGTGCCTCAGGGGGCGGGTACGAGCAGTACTTC.

This sequence joins TRBV7-9 and TRBJ2-1; unclear D gene. Germline values: CDR1 SEHNR, CDR2 FQNEAQ (reference sequence). Trimming took 1 base from V and 1 from J, leaving 11 bases between them. The CDR3 loop spans 16 amino acids. CDR3 residues: CASSLGIGPSYNEQFF. The CDR3 bases are TGTGCCAGCAGCTTAGGTATAGGCCCTTCCTACAATGAGCAGTTCTTC.

This sequence joins TRBV27 and TRBJ2-1; 9 nucleotides match TRBD2. Trimming removed 8 bases from V and 7 bases from J; junction bases left unmatched: 9. Germline V gene sequence: CDR1 MNHEY, CDR2 SMNVEV (reference sequence). This CDR3 contains 14 residues. The CDR3 sequence is CASCAAGGRNEQFF. DNA of the CDR3: TGTGCCAGCTGTGCAGCGGGAGGTAGAAATGAGCAGTTCTTC.

The genes are TRBV7-3 and TRBJ2-2, with D perhaps TRBD1 (6 bases). V lost 2 bases and J 0 bases, leaving 10 bases between the germline ends. The V gene's germline CDR1 is SGHTA and CDR2 FQGTGA. The CDR3 length is 16 residues. The CDR3 region is CASSLVDRPNTGELFF. CDR3 DNA sequence: TGTGCCAGCAGCTTAGTTGACAGGCCGAACACCGGGGAGCTGTTTTTT.

This clonotype has just a few counts. The chain links TRBV11-2 to TRBJ2-7; D is unclear. The CDR3 is 15 residues long. From germline, CDR1 is SGHAT and CDR2 FQNNGV. The V end was cut by 1 base, the J end by 0 bases, with 10 bases between. In nucleotides, the CDR3 is TGTGCCAGCAGCTTAGGCGCCTTTCTCTCCTACGAGCAGTACTTC. This translates into CASSLGAFLSYEQYF.

The chain joins TRBV7-9 to TRBJ2-1; the D call may be TRBD1 or TRBD2 (6 bases each). Per germline, CDR1 SEHNR and CDR2 FQNEAQ (reference sequence). CDR3 length equals 15 residues. Trimming shortened V by 5 bases and J by 5 bases, and 16 bases separated the two germline ends. This CDR3 is CASSPSRGPNNEQFF. The CDR3 region has the DNA TGTGCCAGCAGCCCCTCTCGGGGGCCTAACAATGAGCAGTTCTTC. The full variable domain, its missing parts supplied by reference TRBV7-9 and TRBJ2-1, is DTGVSQNPRHKITKRGQNVTFRCDPISEHNRLYWYRQTLGQGPEFLTYFQNEAQLEKSRLLSDRFSAERPKGSFSTLEIQRTEQGDSAMYLCASSPSRGPNNEQFFGPGTRLTVL.

This clonotype has a handful of counts. The genes are TRBV5-5 and TRBJ1-2; D perhaps matches TRBD1 (5 bases). Looked up from germline, CDR1 is SGHKS and CDR2 is YYEKEE (reference sequence). The V gene lost 3 bases and the J gene lost 4 bases, with 16 bases spanning the gap. The CDR3 is 15 residues long. The DNA of the CDR3 is TGTGCCAGCAGCTCGACCGGGACGCAAGCCTATGGCTACACCTTC. Translated, it gives CASSSTGTQAYGYTF.